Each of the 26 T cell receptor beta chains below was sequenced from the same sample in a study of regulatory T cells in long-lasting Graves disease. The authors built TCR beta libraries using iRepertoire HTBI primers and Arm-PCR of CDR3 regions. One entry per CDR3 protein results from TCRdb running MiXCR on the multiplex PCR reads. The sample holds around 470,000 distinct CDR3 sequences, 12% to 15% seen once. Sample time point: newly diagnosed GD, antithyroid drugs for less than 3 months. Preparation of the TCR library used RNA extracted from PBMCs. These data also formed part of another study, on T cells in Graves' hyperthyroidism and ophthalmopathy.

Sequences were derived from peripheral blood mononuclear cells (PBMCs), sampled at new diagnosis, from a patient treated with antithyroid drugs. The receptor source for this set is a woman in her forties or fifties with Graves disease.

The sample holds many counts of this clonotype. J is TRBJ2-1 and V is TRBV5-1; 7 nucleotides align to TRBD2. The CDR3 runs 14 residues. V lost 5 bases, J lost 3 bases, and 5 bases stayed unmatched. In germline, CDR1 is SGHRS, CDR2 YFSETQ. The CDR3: CASSGGEVYNEQFF. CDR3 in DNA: TGCGCCAGCAGTGGGGGGGAAGTCTACAATGAGCAGTTCTTC.

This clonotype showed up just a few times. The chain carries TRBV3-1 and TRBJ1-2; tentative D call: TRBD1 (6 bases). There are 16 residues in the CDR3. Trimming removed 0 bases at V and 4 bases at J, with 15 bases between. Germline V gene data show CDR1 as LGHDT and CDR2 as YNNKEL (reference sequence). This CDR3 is CASSQESGANGYGYTF. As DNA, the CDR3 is TGTGCCAGCAGCCAAGAATCAGGGGCCAACGGCTATGGCTACACCTTC.

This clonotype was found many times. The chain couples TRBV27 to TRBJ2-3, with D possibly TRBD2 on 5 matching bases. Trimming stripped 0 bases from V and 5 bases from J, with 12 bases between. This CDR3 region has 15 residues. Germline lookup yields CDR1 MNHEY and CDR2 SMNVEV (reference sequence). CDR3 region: CASSLSEVGRDTQYF. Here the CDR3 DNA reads TGTGCCAGCAGTTTATCGGAGGTCGGAAGAGATACGCAGTATTTT.

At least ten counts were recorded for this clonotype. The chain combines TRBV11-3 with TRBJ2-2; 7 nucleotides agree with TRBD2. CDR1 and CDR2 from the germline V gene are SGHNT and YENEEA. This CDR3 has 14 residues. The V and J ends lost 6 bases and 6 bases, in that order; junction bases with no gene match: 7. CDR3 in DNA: TGTGCCAGCAGAAGGACTAGATCGGCCGGGGAGCTGTTTTTT. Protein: CASRRTRSAGELFF.

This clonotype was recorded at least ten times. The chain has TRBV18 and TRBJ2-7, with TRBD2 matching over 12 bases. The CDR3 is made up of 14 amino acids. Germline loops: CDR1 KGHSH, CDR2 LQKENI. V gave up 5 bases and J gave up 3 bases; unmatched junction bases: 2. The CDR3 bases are TGTGCCAGCTCAACTAGCGGGAGGCTCTACGAGCAGTACTTC. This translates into CASSTSGRLYEQYF.

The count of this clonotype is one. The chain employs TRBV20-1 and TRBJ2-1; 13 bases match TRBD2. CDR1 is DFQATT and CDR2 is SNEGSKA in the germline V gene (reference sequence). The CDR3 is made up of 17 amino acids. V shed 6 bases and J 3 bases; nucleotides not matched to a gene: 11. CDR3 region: CSARFGTSGVSYNEQFF. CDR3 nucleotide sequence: TGCAGTGCGAGGTTCGGGACTAGCGGGGTGAGCTACAATGAGCAGTTCTTC.

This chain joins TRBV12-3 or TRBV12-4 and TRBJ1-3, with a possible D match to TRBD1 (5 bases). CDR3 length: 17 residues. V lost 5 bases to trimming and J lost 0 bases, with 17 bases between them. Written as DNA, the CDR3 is TGTGCCAGCAGTCCTTCATGGGGCCCTAACTCTGGAAACACCATATATTTT. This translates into CASSPSWGPNSGNTIYF.

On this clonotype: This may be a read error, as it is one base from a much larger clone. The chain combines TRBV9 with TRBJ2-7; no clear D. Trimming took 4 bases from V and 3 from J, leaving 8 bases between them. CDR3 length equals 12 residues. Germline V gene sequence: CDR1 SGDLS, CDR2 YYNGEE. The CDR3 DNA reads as TGTGCCAGCAGCTCCCAGGACTACGAGCAGTACTTC. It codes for CASSSQDYEQYF.

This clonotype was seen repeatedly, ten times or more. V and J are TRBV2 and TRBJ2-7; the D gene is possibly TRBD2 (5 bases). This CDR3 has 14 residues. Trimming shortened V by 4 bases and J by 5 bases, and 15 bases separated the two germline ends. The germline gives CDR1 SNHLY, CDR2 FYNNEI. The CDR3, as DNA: TGTGCCAGCAGTGCGGAGACTACGGTCAACGAGCAGTACTTC. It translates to CASSAETTVNEQYF.

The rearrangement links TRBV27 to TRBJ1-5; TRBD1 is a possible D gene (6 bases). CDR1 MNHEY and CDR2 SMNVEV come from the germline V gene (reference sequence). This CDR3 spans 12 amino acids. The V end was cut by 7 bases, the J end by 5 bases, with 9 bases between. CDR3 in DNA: TGTGCCAGCAAGACAGGTGATCAGCCCCAGCATTTT. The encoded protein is CASKTGDQPQHF.

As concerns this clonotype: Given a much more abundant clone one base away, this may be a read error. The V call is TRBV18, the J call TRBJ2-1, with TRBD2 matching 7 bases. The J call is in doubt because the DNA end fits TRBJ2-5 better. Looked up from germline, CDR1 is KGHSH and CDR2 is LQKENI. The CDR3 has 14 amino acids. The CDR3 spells CGSSPSRERETQYF. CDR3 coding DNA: TGTGGCAGCTCACCATCGCGGGAGAGGGAGACCCAGTACTTC.

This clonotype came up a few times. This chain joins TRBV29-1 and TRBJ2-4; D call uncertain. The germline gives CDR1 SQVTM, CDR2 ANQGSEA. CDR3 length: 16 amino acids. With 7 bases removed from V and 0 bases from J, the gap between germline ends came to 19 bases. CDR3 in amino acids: CSGEGRYPLAKNIQYF. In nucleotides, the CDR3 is TGCAGCGGGGAAGGGCGATATCCTCTAGCCAAAAACATTCAGTACTTC.

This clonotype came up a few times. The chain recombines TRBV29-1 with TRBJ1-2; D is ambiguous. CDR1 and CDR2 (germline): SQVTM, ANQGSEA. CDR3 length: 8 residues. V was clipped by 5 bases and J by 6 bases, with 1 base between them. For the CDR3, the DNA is TGCAGCGTTCATGGCTACACCTTC. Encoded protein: CSVHGYTF. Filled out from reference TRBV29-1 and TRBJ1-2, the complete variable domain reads SAVISQKPSRDICQRGTSLTIQCQVDSQVTMMFWYRQQPGQSLTLIATANQGSEATYESGFVIDKFPISRPNLTFSTLTVSNMSPEDSSIYLCSVHGYTFGSGTRLTVV.

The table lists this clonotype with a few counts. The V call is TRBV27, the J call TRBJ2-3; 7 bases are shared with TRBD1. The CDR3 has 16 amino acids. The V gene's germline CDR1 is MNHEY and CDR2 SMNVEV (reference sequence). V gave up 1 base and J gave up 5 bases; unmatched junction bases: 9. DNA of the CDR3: TGTGCCAGCAGTTTATTCGGGACAGTAACTGAAGATACGCAGTATTTT. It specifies CASSLFGTVTEDTQYF.

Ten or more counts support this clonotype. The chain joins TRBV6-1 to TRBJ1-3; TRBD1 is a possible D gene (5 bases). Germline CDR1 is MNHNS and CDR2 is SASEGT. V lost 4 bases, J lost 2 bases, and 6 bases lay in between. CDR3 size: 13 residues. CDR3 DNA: TGTGCCAGCAGTGTGGACACTGGAAACACCATATATTTT. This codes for CASSVDTGNTIYF.

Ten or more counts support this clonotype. The CDR3 DNA reads as TGTGCCAGCTCACCATCCAGGACTAGCGGCACAGATACGCAGTATTTT. It is translated as CASSPSRTSGTDTQYF. The chain links TRBV18 to TRBJ2-3; 9 nucleotides match TRBD2. V was clipped by 2 bases and J by 1 base; unmatched bases: 4. The CDR3 sequence is 16 residues long. CDR1 and CDR2 (germline): KGHSH, LQKENI.

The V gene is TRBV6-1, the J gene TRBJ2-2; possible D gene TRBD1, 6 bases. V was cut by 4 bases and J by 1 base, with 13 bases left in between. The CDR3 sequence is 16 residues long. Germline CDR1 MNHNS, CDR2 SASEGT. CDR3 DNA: TGTGCCAGCAGTGTTGTATGGGGACAGAACACCGGGGAGCTGTTTTTT. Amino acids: CASSVVWGQNTGELFF.

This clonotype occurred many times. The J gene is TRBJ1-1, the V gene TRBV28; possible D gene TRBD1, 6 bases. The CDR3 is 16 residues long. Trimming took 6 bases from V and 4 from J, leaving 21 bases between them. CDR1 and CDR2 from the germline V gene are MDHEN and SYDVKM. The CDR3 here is CASSRIEGGRGTEAFF. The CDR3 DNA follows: TGTGCCAGCAGCAGAATCGAAGGGGGAAGGGGCACTGAAGCTTTCTTT.

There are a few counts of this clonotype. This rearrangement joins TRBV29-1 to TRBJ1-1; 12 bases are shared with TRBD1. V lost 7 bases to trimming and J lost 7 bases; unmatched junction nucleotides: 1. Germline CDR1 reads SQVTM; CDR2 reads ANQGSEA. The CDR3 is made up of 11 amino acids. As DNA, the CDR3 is TGCAGCGGGGACAGGGGGCTTGAAGCTTTCTTT. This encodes CSGDRGLEAFF.

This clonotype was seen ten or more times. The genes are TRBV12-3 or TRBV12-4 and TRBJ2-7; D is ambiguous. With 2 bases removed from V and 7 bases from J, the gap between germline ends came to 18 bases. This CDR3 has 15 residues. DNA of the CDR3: TGTGCCAGCAGTTTAACCGTTAGTGGGCCCCCAGAGCAGTACTTC. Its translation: CASSLTVSGPPEQYF.

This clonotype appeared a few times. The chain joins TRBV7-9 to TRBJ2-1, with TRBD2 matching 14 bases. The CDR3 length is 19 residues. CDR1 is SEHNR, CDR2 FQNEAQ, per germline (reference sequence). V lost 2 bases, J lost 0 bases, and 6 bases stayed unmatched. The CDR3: CASSLRGLAGGISYNEQFF. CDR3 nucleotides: TGTGCCAGCAGCTTACGTGGACTAGCGGGAGGCATCTCCTACAATGAGCAGTTCTTC.

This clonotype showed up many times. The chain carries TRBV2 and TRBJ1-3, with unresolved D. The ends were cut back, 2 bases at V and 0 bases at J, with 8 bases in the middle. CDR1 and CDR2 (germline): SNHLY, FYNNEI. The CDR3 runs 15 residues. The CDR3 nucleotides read TGTGCCAGCAGTGAATGGCAAGGCTCTGGAAACACCATATATTTT. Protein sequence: CASSEWQGSGNTIYF.

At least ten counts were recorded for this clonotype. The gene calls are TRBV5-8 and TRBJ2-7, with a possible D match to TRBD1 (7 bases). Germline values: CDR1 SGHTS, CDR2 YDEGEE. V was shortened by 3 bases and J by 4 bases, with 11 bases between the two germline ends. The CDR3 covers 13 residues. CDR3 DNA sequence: TGTGCCAGCAGCTGGCAGGGGGGATACGAGCAGTACTTC. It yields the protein CASSWQGGYEQYF.

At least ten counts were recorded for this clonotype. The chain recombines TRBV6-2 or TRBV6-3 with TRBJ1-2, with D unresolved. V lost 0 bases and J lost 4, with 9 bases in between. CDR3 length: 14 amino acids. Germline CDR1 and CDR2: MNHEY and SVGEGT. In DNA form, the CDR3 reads TGTGCCAGCAGTTACTCGTCGGGTAGCTATGGCTACACCTTC. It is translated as CASSYSSGSYGYTF.

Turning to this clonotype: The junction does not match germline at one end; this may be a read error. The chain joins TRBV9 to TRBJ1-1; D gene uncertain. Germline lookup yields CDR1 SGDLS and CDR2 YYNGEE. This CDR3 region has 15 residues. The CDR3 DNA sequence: TGTTCCAGCAGCAAGGACCCAACCCTTTGGACTGAAGCTTTCTTT. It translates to CSSSKDPTLWTEAFF.

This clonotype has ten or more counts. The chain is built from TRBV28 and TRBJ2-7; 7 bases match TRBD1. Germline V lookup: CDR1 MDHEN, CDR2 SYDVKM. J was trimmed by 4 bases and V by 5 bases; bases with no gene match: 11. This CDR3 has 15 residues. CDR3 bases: TGTGCCAGCAGTCCTCGGACAGGTCGCATGTACGAGCAGTACTTC. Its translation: CASSPRTGRMYEQYF.